This T cell receptor (beta chain) appears in the sequencing data of a study of T cells in Graves' hyperthyroidism and ophthalmopathy (dated by TCRdb to the late 2010s). Study-wide context: Peripheral blood samples were taken at initial diagnosis, before any treatment was given. To identify distinguishing TCR V-J signatures, a discovery cohort of around 100 patients was used, comprising under 45 with Graves' ophthalmopathy and 57 with stable Graves' hyperthyroidism. Prospective prediction of ophthalmopathy was tested in an independent validation cohort consisting of 18 hyperthyroidism patients and approximately 16 patients who later progressed to ophthalmopathy. The 75 to 100 discovery patients were divided at random into training and test sets in a 7:3 ratio. The study also compared thyroid tissue and blood T-cell repertoires from more than 5 Graves' hyperthyroidism patients. Once sampling was done, hyperthyroidism patients were given methimazole at a starting dose of 30 mg daily, whereas ophthalmopathy patients were given high-dose intravenous methylprednisolone. The paper reports TCR Vbeta CDR3 sequencing of approximately 130 peripheral blood samples: approximately 43 ophthalmopathy, some 80 hyperthyroidism and 17 progressor patients.

Including the terminal cysteine and phenylalanine, the CDR3 comprises 16 residues. Only the CDR3 region is kept as DNA, spanning 48 bases read in frame from base 1. The germline ends are 23 bases apart after V is trimmed by 7 bases and J by 5 bases. CDR1 is given as MNHNS and CDR2 as SASEGT, both from the germline V gene. Paper-wide results and their limitations: In cross-validation, a model built on a 13 V-J signature told ophthalmopathy apart from stable hyperthyroidism with just under 90% sensitivity and about 81% specificity, and in testing the same model reached 80%/75%. No statistical method was used to fix the sample size in advance, and group allocation was not hidden from the investigators. In validation, the model predicted progression to ophthalmopathy with just under 71% sensitivity and less than 80% specificity, a median of approximately 6.5 months before onset. Most expanded thyroid clonotypes (frequency above 0.001) were also found in blood, which suggests that blood repertoires may mirror thyroid immune responses.

The sample holds many counts of this clonotype. Its antigen is unknown. There are no base qualities to consult, and no much larger clone falls within one base. Amplification of TCR beta CDR3 regions was carried out from RNA transcripts. The TCR CDR3 was subjected to a first round of RT-PCR using the HTBI primer set and the Qiagen OneStep RT-PCR kit. Libraries were constructed in a second round of multiplex PCR, after which size selection and purification were performed. Sequencing of the libraries was done on an Illumina HiSeq2000 using paired-end 100 bp reads. Per the authors' processing: SOAPnuke was used to process the raw data, throwing out any read that contained adapters or uncalled bases, had a mean Phred below 15, or lacked an exact constant-primer or identifier match. COPE v1.2.5 was used to merge the high-quality paired reads, and each unique nucleotide sequence was defined as a clonotype. Clonotypes were aligned to IMGT TRBV, TRBD and TRBJ reference segments using MiTCR v1.1. The analysis was restricted to V-J combinations with a frequency above 0.0001, which together covered around 99% of the repertoires. The TCS score was defined as F50 (clonal expansion) divided by E x V (chaos), with BLOSUM62-based TCRdist calculated between CDR3 peptides within each V-J. Welch's t-statistics and random forest reduced fewer than 600 V-J features to under 15, which were used in a naive Bayes classifier (R e1071). The raw public reads went through TCRdb reprocessing: fastp at Q25, MiXCR clone calling, in-frame beta chains kept. Rows matching on CDR3 protein sequence are summarized as one entry with the most common DNA and genes. The V and J calls and clone size come from TCRdb's table, not from the authors' own analysis. The table for this sample lists about 580,000 distinct CDR3 sequences; roughly 14% of them were counted only once. In total, the top ten clones hold about 5.8% of the sample.

Hyperthyroidism patients were newly diagnosed, had a disease duration of under 2 months, and were aged 18 to 65 years. The study excluded patients with uncontrolled infections, other autoimmune diseases, pregnancy or lactation. Diagnoses relied on clinical symptoms, serum thyroxine and TRAb, thyroid ultrasound and orbital computed tomography. For progressor patients, blood was drawn at the first diagnosis of hyperthyroidism, before any ophthalmopathy symptoms had appeared. PBMCs were isolated from about 10 ml of fresh peripheral blood by Ficoll-Paque density gradient centrifugation. Patients classed as progressors first received a Graves' hyperthyroidism diagnosis and then went on to develop ophthalmopathy during follow-up. Trizol reagent was used to extract total RNA, and RNA quality was then checked on an Agilent 2100 Bioanalyzer.

This receptor was identified in a woman in her twenties or thirties with Graves' hyperthyroidism that later progressed to Graves' ophthalmopathy. The sequenced sample was blood. The chain was built from TRBV6-1 and TRBJ2-5; a tentative D match to TRBD2 spans 5 bases. The DNA sequence is given as TGTGCCAGCAAGCGGAGCGGTTTTCAGGTGGGCGAGACCCAGTACTTC. Its protein product is CASKRSGFQVGETQYF.